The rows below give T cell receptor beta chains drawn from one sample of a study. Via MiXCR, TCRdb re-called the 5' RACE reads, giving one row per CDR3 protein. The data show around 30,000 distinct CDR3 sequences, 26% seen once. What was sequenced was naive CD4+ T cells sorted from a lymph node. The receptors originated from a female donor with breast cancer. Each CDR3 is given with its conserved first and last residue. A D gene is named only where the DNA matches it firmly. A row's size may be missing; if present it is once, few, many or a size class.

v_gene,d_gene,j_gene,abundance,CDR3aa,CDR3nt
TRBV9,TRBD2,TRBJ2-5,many,CASSVLASGRETQYF,TGTGCCAGCAGCGTATTGGCTAGCGGTCGGGAGACCCAGTACTTC
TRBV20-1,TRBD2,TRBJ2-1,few,CSAEMVAGESADEQFF,TGCAGTGCCGAAATGGTAGCGGGAGAATCTGCAGATGAGCAGTTCTTC
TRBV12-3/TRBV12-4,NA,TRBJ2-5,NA,CASSLEGQKTQYF,TGTGCCAGCAGTTTGGAGGGGCAAAAGACCCAGTACTTC
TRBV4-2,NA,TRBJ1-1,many,CASSQDGRAEAFF,TGTGCCAGCAGCCAAGACGGCAGGGCTGAAGCTTTCTTT
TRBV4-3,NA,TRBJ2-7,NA,CASSQGDSSSYEQYF,TGCGCCAGCAGCCAGGGTGACAGCAGCTCCTACGAGCAGTACTTC
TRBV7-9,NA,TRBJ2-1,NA,CASSPRDSSSYNEQFF,TGTGCCAGCAGCCCCCGGGACTCCAGCTCCTACAATGAGCAGTTCTTC
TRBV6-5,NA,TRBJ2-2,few,CASGPPGNTGELFF,TGTGCCAGCGGGCCCCCAGGGAACACCGGGGAGCTGTTTTTT
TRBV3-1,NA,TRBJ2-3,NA,CASSQDRTSPGTDTQYF,TGTGCCAGCAGCCAAGACCGGACGTCCCCCGGCACAGATACGCAGTATTTT
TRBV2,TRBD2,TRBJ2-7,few,CASSELAGPYEQYF,TGTGCCAGCAGTGAGCTAGCGGGGCCCTACGAGCAGTACTTC
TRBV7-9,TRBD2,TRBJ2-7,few,CASSPGLNRDEQYF,TGTGCCAGCAGCCCGGGACTAAATAGGGACGAGCAGTACTTC
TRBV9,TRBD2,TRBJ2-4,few,CASSVRRTRRNIQYF,TGTGCCAGCAGCGTAAGGCGGACTAGGAGAAACATTCAGTACTTC
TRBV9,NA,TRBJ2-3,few,CASSVAGVPGDTQYF,TGTGCCAGCAGCGTAGCTGGCGTTCCCGGTGATACGCAGTATTTT
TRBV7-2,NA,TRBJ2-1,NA,CASSLTPTLSEQFF,TGTGCCAGCAGCTTAACACCGACTCTTAGTGAGCAGTTCTTC
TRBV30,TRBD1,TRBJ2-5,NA,CAWSLGAGGLETQYF,TGTGCCTGGTCTCTCGGGGCAGGGGGCTTGGAGACCCAGTACTTC
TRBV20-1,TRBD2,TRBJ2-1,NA,CSASGDSGRIYNEQFF,TGCAGTGCTAGCGGGGATAGCGGGAGGATCTACAATGAGCAGTTCTTC
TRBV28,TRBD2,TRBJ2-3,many,CASSSWGGAPDTQYF,TGTGCCAGCAGTTCCTGGGGAGGGGCACCAGATACGCAGTATTTT
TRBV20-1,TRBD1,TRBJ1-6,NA,CGARRQGRNSPLHF,TGCGGTGCTAGGAGACAGGGCAGAAATTCACCCCTCCACTTT
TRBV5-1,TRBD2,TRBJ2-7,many,CASSAGLAGGPSYEQYF,TGCGCCAGCAGCGCGGGACTAGCGGGAGGCCCCTCCTACGAGCAGTACTTC
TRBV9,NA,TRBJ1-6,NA,CASSVNGRTNSPLHF,TGTGCCAGCAGCGTAAATGGAAGAACAAATTCACCCCTCCACTTT
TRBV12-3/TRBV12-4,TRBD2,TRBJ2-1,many,CASSLAPLSGGHNEQFF,TGTGCCAGCAGTTTAGCCCCCCTTAGCGGGGGACACAATGAGCAGTTCTTC
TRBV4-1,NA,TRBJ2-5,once,CVSSQDRAGETQYF,TGCGTCAGCAGCCAAGATCGTGCAGGAGAGACCCAGTACTTC
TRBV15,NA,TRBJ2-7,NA,CATSRDRDAFEEQYF,TGTGCCACCAGCAGAGATCGGGACGCATTCGAAGAGCAGTACTTC
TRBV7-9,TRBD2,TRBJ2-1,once,CASSFGLAGSEQFF,TGTGCCAGCAGCTTTGGGCTAGCGGGATCTGAGCAGTTCTTC
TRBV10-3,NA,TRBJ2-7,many,CAISVARMRSSYEQYF,TGTGCCATCAGTGTGGCGAGAATGCGGAGCTCCTACGAGCAGTACTTC
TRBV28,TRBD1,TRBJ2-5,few,CASSLPYSFRDRKETQYF,TGTGCCAGCAGTTTACCTTATTCGTTCCGGGACAGAAAAGAGACCCAGTACTTC
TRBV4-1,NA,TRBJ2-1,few,CASSQDPGGTVYNEQFF,TGCGCCAGCAGCCAAGACCCCGGGGGGACAGTCTACAATGAGCAGTTCTTC
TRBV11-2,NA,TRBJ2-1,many,CASSSNNEQFF,TGTGCCAGCAGCTCGAACAATGAGCAGTTCTTC
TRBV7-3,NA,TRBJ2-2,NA,CASSLNAPGLSGELFF,TGTGCCAGCAGCTTAAACGCCCCGGGGCTCAGCGGGGAGCTGTTTTTT
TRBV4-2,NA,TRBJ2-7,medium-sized,CASSQEGVSEQYF,TGTGCCAGCAGCCAAGAAGGGGTGAGCGAGCAGTACTTC
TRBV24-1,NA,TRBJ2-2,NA,CATSDEVAGELFF,TGTGCCACCAGTGACGAGGTGGCGGGGGAGCTGTTTTTT
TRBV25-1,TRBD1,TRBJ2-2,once,CAILPGGTGELFF,TGTGCCATCCTGCCAGGGGGTACCGGGGAGCTGTTTTTT
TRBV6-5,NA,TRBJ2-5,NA,CASSPPQGWGETQYF,TGTGCCAGCAGTCCACCCCAGGGATGGGGGGAGACCCAGTACTTC
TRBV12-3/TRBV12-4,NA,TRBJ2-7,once,CASSLGENYEQYF,TGTGCCAGCAGCTTGGGGGAAAACTACGAGCAGTACTTC
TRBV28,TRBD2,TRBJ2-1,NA,CASSWGLAGVREQFF,TGTGCCAGCAGTTGGGGACTAGCGGGAGTGCGCGAGCAGTTCTTC
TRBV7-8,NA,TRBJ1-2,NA,CASSLGSGNYGYTF,TGTGCCAGCAGCTTAGGGTCAGGGAACTATGGCTACACCTTC
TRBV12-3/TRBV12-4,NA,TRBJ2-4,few,CASSLPRNIQYF,TGTGCCAGCAGTTTACCACGGAACATTCAGTACTTC
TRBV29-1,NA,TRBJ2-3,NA,CSVEMAGGATDTQYF,TGCAGCGTTGAAATGGCCGGTGGAGCGACAGATACGCAGTATTTT
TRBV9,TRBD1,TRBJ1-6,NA,CASSPQQGGSPLHF,TGTGCCAGCAGCCCGCAGCAGGGGGGTTCACCCCTCCACTTT
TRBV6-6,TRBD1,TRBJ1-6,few,CASSYSNRGRNSPLHF,TGTGCCAGCAGTTACTCAAACAGGGGTAGGAATTCACCCCTCCACTTT
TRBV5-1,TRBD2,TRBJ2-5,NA,CASSLARTSGRGETQYF,TGCGCCAGCAGCTTGGCCCGGACTAGCGGGAGAGGAGAGACCCAGTACTTC
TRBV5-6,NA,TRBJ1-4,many,CASSLERTNEKLFF,TGTGCCAGCAGCTTAGAGCGGACTAATGAAAAACTGTTTTTT
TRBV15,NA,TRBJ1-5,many,CATSRDHNQPQHF,TGTGCCACCAGCAGAGATCATAATCAGCCCCAGCATTTT
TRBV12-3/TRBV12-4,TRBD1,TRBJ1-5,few,CASSLEGQGGQPQHF,TGTGCCAGCAGTTTAGAGGGACAGGGCGGTCAGCCCCAGCATTTT
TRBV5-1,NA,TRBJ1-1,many,CASSSDTGSTEAFF,TGCGCCAGCAGCTCGGACACGGGTAGCACTGAAGCTTTCTTT
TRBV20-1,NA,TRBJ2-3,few,CSAGPGGSSTDTQYF,TGCAGTGCAGGCCCCGGGGGCTCTAGCACAGATACGCAGTATTTT
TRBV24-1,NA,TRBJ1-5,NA,CATSDVTGNRPQHF,TGTGCCACCAGTGATGTGACAGGTAATCGGCCCCAGCATTTT
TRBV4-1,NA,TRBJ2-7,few,CASSGRDPPYEQYF,TGCGCCAGCAGCGGCCGGGACCCTCCATACGAGCAGTACTTC
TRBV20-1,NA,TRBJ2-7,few,CSAPYPNPTYEQYF,TGCAGTGCCCCCTACCCCAATCCGACCTACGAGCAGTACTTC
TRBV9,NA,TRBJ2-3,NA,CASSVDLITTDTDTQYF,TGTGCCAGCAGCGTAGATCTCATAACCACGGACACAGATACGCAGTATTTT
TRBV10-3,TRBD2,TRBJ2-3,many,CAIQERGGLGTDTQYF,TGTGCCATCCAGGAGCGGGGGGGCCTAGGCACAGATACGCAGTATTTT
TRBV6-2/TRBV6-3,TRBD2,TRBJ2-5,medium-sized,CASSYSSGRETQYF,TGTGCCAGCAGTTACTCGAGCGGGAGAGAGACCCAGTACTTC
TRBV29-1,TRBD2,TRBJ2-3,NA,CSALGAGADTQYF,TGCAGCGCCCTAGGGGCGGGAGCTGATACGCAGTATTTT
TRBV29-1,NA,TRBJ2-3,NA,CSVEGGTDTQYF,TGCAGCGTTGAGGGCGGCACAGATACGCAGTATTTT
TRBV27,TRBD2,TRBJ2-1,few,CASRSGVGYNEQFF,TGTGCCAGCAGAAGCGGGGTTGGGTACAATGAGCAGTTCTTC
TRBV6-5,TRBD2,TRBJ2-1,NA,CASQTSGGYNEQFF,TGTGCCAGCCAAACTAGCGGGGGCTACAATGAGCAGTTCTTC
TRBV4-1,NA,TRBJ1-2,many,CASSQDEGLYGYTF,TGCGCCAGCAGCCAAGATGAGGGGCTCTATGGCTACACCTTC
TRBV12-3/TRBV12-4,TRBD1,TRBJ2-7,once,CVSSKRIDRGGYGQYF,TGTGTCAGCAGTAAGCGTATCGACAGGGGGGGCTACGGGCAGTACTTC